This T cell receptor (beta chain) was obtained from a study of spatial heterogeneity in lung cancer. Regarding time point: sample taken at primary tumor resection. TCRdb redid the calling of the 5' RACE reads with MiXCR, one entry per CDR3 protein. The sample holds around 1,500 distinct CDR3 sequences, more than 9% seen once. Study observations and caveats: Tumor mutation count correlated with how many alpha and beta TCRs expanded intratumorally.

In regard to this clonotype: Its antigen is currently unknown.

The CDR3 spans 16 residues. Germline CDR1 and CDR2: MNHEY and SMNVEV (reference sequence). With 4 bases clipped from V and 4 bases from J, the junction kept 6 bases outside the gene matches. The chain combines TRBV27 with TRBJ2-3, with 12 nucleotides matching TRBD2. The sequences come from lung tumor tissue, collected at surgery. The source of this sequence is a female donor with early-stage non-small cell lung cancer. Here the CDR3 DNA reads TGTGCCAGCAGTTCTCTAGCGGGGGGGAGGTCAGATACGCAGTATTTT. Translated, it gives CASSSLAGGRSDTQYF.